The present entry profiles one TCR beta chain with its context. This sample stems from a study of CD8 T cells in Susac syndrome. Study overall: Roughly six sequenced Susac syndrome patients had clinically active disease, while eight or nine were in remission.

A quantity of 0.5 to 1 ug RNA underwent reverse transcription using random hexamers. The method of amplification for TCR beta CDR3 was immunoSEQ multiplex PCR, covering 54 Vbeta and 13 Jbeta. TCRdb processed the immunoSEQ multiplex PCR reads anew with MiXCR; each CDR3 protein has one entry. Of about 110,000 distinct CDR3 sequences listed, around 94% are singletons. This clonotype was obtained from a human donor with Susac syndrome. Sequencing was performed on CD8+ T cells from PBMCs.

CDR3 protein: CASSTGTSGDQYF. As DNA, the CDR3 is TGTGCCAGTAGTACCGGGACTAGCGGGGATCAGTACTTC. V is TRBV19 and J is TRBJ2-7; 13 positions agree with TRBD2. V trimming: 4 bases; J trimming: 10 bases; junction bases outside the gene matches: 4. CDR3 length: 13 residues. Germline assignment: CDR1 LNHDA and CDR2 SQIVND (reference sequence).